Below are 5 T cell receptor beta chains sequenced from a single sample in a study of PD-L1 blockade in urothelial cancer. TCRdb's copy holds only in-frame clones and misses some; the assay was immunoSEQ multiplex PCR. The sample has roughly 32,000 clones, more than 65% seen once; the top ten hold roughly 33%. Sequencing used PBMCs, obtained around atezolizumab (anti-PD-L1) treatment. The receptors originated from a man between 60 and 75 years old with urothelial cancer.

This clone has more than one count but fewer than ten. V usage is TRBV7-2 and J usage is TRBJ2-4; TRBD1 matches 7 bases. CDR1 and CDR2 from the germline V gene are SGHTA and FQGNSA. With 5 bases clipped from V and 9 bases from J, the junction kept 7 bases outside the gene matches. The CDR3 totals 13 residues. CDR3 residues: CASSERQGLIQYF. CDR3 DNA sequence: TGTGCCAGCAGCGAAAGACAGGGCCTCATTCAGTACTTC.

This clone showed up just a few times. The chain uses TRBV18 and TRBJ1-1, with a tentative D call TRBD1 (6 bases). CDR3 length equals 14 residues. Germline CDR1 reads KGHSH; CDR2 reads LQKENI. V was clipped by 6 bases and J by 4 bases, with 15 bases between them. CDR3 sequence reads: CASSPLGAGTEAFF. The CDR3 DNA reads TGTGCCAGCTCTCCTCTGGGGGCAGGCACTGAAGCTTTCTTT.

CDR3 residues: CASTLGAQGKNQPQHF. DNA of the CDR3: TGTGCCAGTACCTTAGGGGCCCAGGGAAAGAATCAGCCCCAGCATTTT. V gene TRBV19 combines with J gene TRBJ1-5; possibly TRBD1 for D (5 bases). V gave up 7 bases and J gave up 4 bases, with 20 bases separating them. The germline CDR1 and CDR2 sequences are LNHDA and SQIVND (reference sequence). This CDR3 has 16 amino acids.

The V and J genes are TRBV7-9 and TRBJ2-4; TRBD1 matches at 12 bases. Germline V lookup: CDR1 SEHNR, CDR2 FQNEAQ (reference sequence). The CDR3 sequence is 18 residues long. The J segment lost 1 base and the V segment lost 5 bases, leaving 9 bases of the junction unmatched. The CDR3 reads CASSHTGTGGFAKNIQYF. DNA for the CDR3: TGTGCCAGCAGCCACACCGGGACAGGGGGCTTTGCCAAAAACATTCAGTACTTC.

V usage is TRBV28 and J usage is TRBJ2-2; 7 bases line up with TRBD1. Germline-derived CDR1 and CDR2 are MDHEN and SYDVKM. CDR3 length: 15 amino acids. The junction had 5 bases not matched to a gene; V was cut back by 3 bases and J by 4 bases. CDR3 DNA sequence: TGTGCCAGCAGTTTCCTCAGGGGGTCCACCGGGGAGCTGTTTTTT. This encodes CASSFLRGSTGELFF.